This passage covers 31 T cell receptor beta chains from one sample sequenced in a study of T cells in Graves' hyperthyroidism and ophthalmopathy. TCR beta CDR3 regions were amplified from RNA. When the TCR CDR3 underwent first-round RT-PCR, the HTBI primer set was used. Using its own MiXCR run on the multiplex PCR reads, TCRdb lists one record per CDR3 protein. The sample comprises around 610,000 distinct CDR3 sequences, 14% to 15% of which are singletons, and 4% to 5.5% rests with the top ten. The sequencing sample was made of blood. The receptor set was obtained from a woman aged 40 to 50 with Graves' ophthalmopathy.

This rearrangement joins TRBV5-5 to TRBJ1-6; D unresolved. This CDR3 spans 13 amino acids. CDR1 and CDR2 (germline): SGHKS, YYEKEE (reference sequence). Trimming took 5 bases from V and 7 from J, leaving 10 bases between them. The CDR3 here is CASRLLGNSPLHF. The DNA for the CDR3 is TGTGCCAGCAGACTACTCGGAAATTCACCCCTCCACTTT.

This clonotype occurred a few times. The rearrangement uses TRBV2 and TRBJ2-7; possible D gene TRBD1, 5 bases. The germline CDR1 and CDR2 sequences are SNHLY and FYNNEI. CDR3 length: 15 amino acids. V was shortened by 2 bases and J by 1 base, with 12 bases between the two germline ends. This CDR3 reads CASSERGRNSYEQYF. The CDR3 DNA is TGTGCCAGCAGTGAAAGGGGCAGGAATTCCTACGAGCAGTACTTC.

A few counts support this clonotype. A read error is possible here, since a much larger clone lies one base away. The gene calls are TRBV10-3 and TRBJ1-5; possible D gene TRBD1, 5 bases. This CDR3 is 12 amino acids long. Trimming shortened V by 3 bases and J by 5 bases, and 5 bases separated the two germline ends. Per germline, CDR1 ENHRY and CDR2 SYGVKD. The CDR3 here is CAISDRDQPQHF. In nucleotides, the CDR3 is TGTGCCATCAGTGACAGGGATCAGCCCCAGCATTTT.

This chain connects TRBV12-3 or TRBV12-4 to TRBJ2-5; 8 bases match TRBD2. The CDR3 is 15 residues long. With V trimmed by 2 bases and J by 5 bases, 7 bases remained unmatched. Here the CDR3 DNA reads TGTGCCAGCAGTTTATCAAGCGGGAGTTATGAGACCCAGTACTTC. Translating gives CASSLSSGSYETQYF.

This chain connects TRBV20-1 to TRBJ1-6, with a weak D call TRBD1 (5 bases). The CDR3 is 17 residues long. V shed 6 bases and J shed 5 bases, with 23 bases lying between them. Germline V gene lookup returns CDR1 DFQATT and CDR2 SNEGSKA (reference sequence). The CDR3 DNA follows: TGCAGTGCCAGGGTCAAAGGGGTAAAGGTTGATAATTCACCCCTCCACTTT. It specifies CSARVKGVKVDNSPLHF.

This clonotype was detected ten times or more. This chain links TRBV27 with TRBJ2-5; TRBD2 matches 8 bases. This CDR3 spans 16 amino acids. The V and J ends lost 5 bases and 0 bases, in that order; junction bases with no gene match: 8. Germline CDR1 MNHEY, CDR2 SMNVEV (reference sequence). The CDR3: CASSPWGGRNQETQYF. The CDR3 nucleotides read TGTGCCAGCAGTCCATGGGGCGGGAGGAACCAAGAGACCCAGTACTTC.

The CDR3 protein is CASSLKGWTEAFF. The CDR3, as DNA: TGTGCCAGCAGTTTAAAGGGCTGGACTGAAGCTTTCTTT. The chain links TRBV27 to TRBJ1-1, with D uncertain. V was shortened by 2 bases and J by 5 bases, with 9 bases between the two germline ends. Germline assignment: CDR1 MNHEY and CDR2 SMNVEV (reference sequence). The length of the CDR3 is 13 residues.

This rearrangement joins TRBV12-3 or TRBV12-4 to TRBJ1-1; D is ambiguous. CDR3 size: 13 residues. Trimming removed 6 bases from V and 10 bases from J, with 18 bases in between. The CDR3 DNA reads TGTGCCAGCAGCTTCCGTTGGGAGGCGGTAGCTTTCTTT. This encodes CASSFRWEAVAFF.

This clonotype was seen many times. Here the CDR3 reads CASSPRTGQLSGANVLTF. As DNA, the CDR3 is TGTGCCAGCAGCCCGCGGACAGGGCAGCTCTCTGGGGCCAACGTCCTGACTTTC. V and J are TRBV9 and TRBJ2-6, with 8 bases lining up with TRBD1. Trimming took 4 bases from V and 0 from J; bases not matched to a gene: 9. The germline V gene has CDR1 SGDLS and CDR2 YYNGEE. This CDR3 is built from 18 residues.

This clonotype was picked up many times. J is TRBJ1-2 and V is TRBV25-1, with 9 positions matching TRBD1. Germline-derived CDR1 and CDR2 are MGHDK and SYGVNS. The CDR3 length is 14 residues. J was trimmed by 4 bases and V by 4 bases; bases with no gene match: 4. This CDR3 is CASSAGTGTYGYTF. CDR3 bases: TGTGCCAGCAGTGCTGGGACAGGGACCTATGGCTACACCTTC.

In its sample, this clonotype was seen many times. The chain combines TRBV6-5 with TRBJ1-3, with 8 bases lining up with TRBD1. V shed 4 bases, J shed 3 bases, and the junction held 5 bases outside the gene matches. Germline V lookup: CDR1 MNHEY, CDR2 SVGAGI. CDR3 length: 15 residues. The CDR3 coding sequence is TGTGCCAGCAGTTTGACAGGGGCCGGTGGAAACACCATATATTTT. It codes for CASSLTGAGGNTIYF.

The sample holds many counts of this clonotype. CDR3 residues: CATSDPGLAGVETQYF. CDR3 nucleotide sequence: TGTGCCACCAGTGATCCAGGACTAGCGGGAGTCGAGACCCAGTACTTC. J is TRBJ2-5 and V is TRBV24-1; 13 nucleotides align to TRBD2. V lost 3 bases to trimming and J lost 5 bases; unmatched junction nucleotides: 5. This CDR3 has 16 residues. Germline assignment: CDR1 KGHDR and CDR2 SFDVKD.

This clonotype occurred many times. The genes are TRBV29-1 and TRBJ1-2; D is ambiguous. Trimming stripped 4 bases from V and 4 bases from J, with 10 bases between. Germline values: CDR1 SQVTM, CDR2 ANQGSEA. This CDR3 is built from 12 residues. Here the CDR3 DNA reads TGCAGCGTTGTCACAGATCCCTATGGCTACACCTTC. This codes for CSVVTDPYGYTF.

This clonotype was seen a single time. The chain carries TRBV7-3 and TRBJ2-6; D is uncertain. CDR3 size: 16 residues. Germline V gene lookup returns CDR1 SGHTA and CDR2 FQGTGA. V lost 4 bases, J lost 4 bases, and 14 bases lay in between. CDR3 bases: TGTGCCAGCAGCTCTGGACCCACGGCAGGGGCCAACGTCCTGACTTTC. This translates into CASSSGPTAGANVLTF.

The chain joins TRBV28 to TRBJ2-5; 8 positions agree with TRBD2. CDR1 is MDHEN, CDR2 SYDVKM, per germline. The ends lost 8 bases at V and 4 bases at J; junction bases unmatched: 9. This CDR3 comprises 14 residues. CDR3 DNA sequence: TGTGCCAGCGCCGCTAACGGGAGGGGAGAGACCCAGTACTTC. Translated, it gives CASAANGRGETQYF.

A few counts support this clonotype. The chain couples TRBV10-3 to TRBJ2-1; 10 bases line up with TRBD2. V trimming: 10 bases; J trimming: 9 bases; junction bases outside the gene matches: 15. In germline, CDR1 is ENHRY, CDR2 SYGVKD. The CDR3 has 15 amino acids. In DNA form, the CDR3 reads TGTGCCACCAACCGAGGGACTAGCGTCCCCCCTGAGCAGTTCTTC. As protein: CATNRGTSVPPEQFF.

The sample holds many counts of this clonotype. The rearrangement links TRBV11-3 to TRBJ1-1, with 10 positions matching TRBD1. With 6 bases clipped from V and 5 bases from J, the junction kept 9 bases outside the gene matches. Germline values: CDR1 SGHNT, CDR2 YENEEA. CDR3 length: 15 residues. CDR3 coding DNA: TGTGCCAGCAGTAAAGTGGGGACAGGGGATACTGAAGCTTTCTTT. Translation gives CASSKVGTGDTEAFF.

This clonotype was recorded a few times. The J gene is TRBJ2-7, the V gene TRBV7-9; 9 bases fit TRBD1. The V segment lost 5 bases and the J segment 0 bases; nucleotides outside the gene matches: 5. Germline values: CDR1 SEHNR, CDR2 FQNEAQ (reference sequence). The CDR3 has 15 amino acids. CDR3 sequence reads: CASSEGQGLSYEQYF. The CDR3 DNA reads TGTGCCAGCAGCGAGGGACAGGGTCTCTCCTACGAGCAGTACTTC.

In its sample, this clonotype was seen many times. The genes are TRBV6-2 or TRBV6-3 and TRBJ2-5; 10 nucleotides line up with TRBD2. From germline, CDR1 is MNHEY and CDR2 SVGEGT. V shed 7 bases, J shed 4 bases, and the junction held 9 bases outside the gene matches. The CDR3 is made up of 15 amino acids. Written as DNA, the CDR3 is TGTGCCAGCATGGATAGCGGGAGGTTGCGAGAGACCCAGTACTTC. It specifies CASMDSGRLRETQYF.

This clonotype was seen many times. This chain connects TRBV16 to TRBJ1-1; the D is unclear. CDR3 length: 12 residues. V lost 5 bases and J 6 bases, leaving 10 bases between the germline ends. Per germline, CDR1 KGHSY and CDR2 FQNENV. DNA for the CDR3: TGTGCCAGCAGCTTGGGGAGGTCTGAAGCTTTCTTT. Translated: CASSLGRSEAFF.

The chain couples TRBV15 to TRBJ1-1, with D unresolved. This CDR3 contains 15 residues. Germline CDR1 LNHNV, CDR2 YYDKDF (reference sequence). Trimming left V 1 base short and J 0 bases short, with 9 bases between. CDR3 coding DNA: TGTGCCACCAGCAGAGGTACGGCTATGAACACTGAAGCTTTCTTT. Protein product: CATSRGTAMNTEAFF.

There are many counts of this clonotype. The V gene is TRBV3-1, the J gene TRBJ2-7, with D unresolved. Germline loops: CDR1 LGHDT, CDR2 YNNKEL (reference sequence). The CDR3 is 11 amino acids. With 3 bases removed from V and 8 bases from J, the gap between germline ends came to 8 bases. The CDR3 protein is CASSHSRQQYF. The CDR3, as DNA: TGTGCCAGCAGCCATTCCCGACAGCAGTACTTC.

This clonotype was counted many times. This sequence joins TRBV28 and TRBJ2-4; 14 bases are a match to TRBD2. CDR1 and CDR2 from the germline V gene are MDHEN and SYDVKM. The CDR3 length is 17 residues. The trim removed 7 bases at V and 5 bases at J, leaving 10 bases unmatched. The CDR3 loop is CASTGLAGVGAENIQYF. The CDR3 nucleotides read TGTGCCAGCACGGGACTAGCGGGAGTAGGGGCTGAAAACATTCAGTACTTC.

The sample holds many counts of this clonotype. The J gene is TRBJ2-6, the V gene TRBV28; TRBD2 is a possible D gene (5 bases). CDR1 is MDHEN, CDR2 SYDVKM, per germline. CDR3 length equals 15 residues. The V end was cut by 3 bases, the J end by 4 bases, with 10 bases between. In DNA, the CDR3 is TGTGCCAGCAGTTTTTGGGAGCGCGGGGCCAACGTCCTGACTTTC. This sequence encodes CASSFWERGANVLTF.

V is TRBV28 and J is TRBJ2-2; perhaps TRBD2 as D (7 bases). Germline V gene data show CDR1 as MDHEN and CDR2 as SYDVKM. With 4 bases removed from V and 4 bases from J, the gap between germline ends came to 16 bases. CDR3 size: 16 residues. In DNA form, the CDR3 reads TGTGCCAGCAGTTCTGAGCGGAGGGGGGGCACCGGGGAGCTGTTTTTT. It yields the protein CASSSERRGGTGELFF.

This clonotype was detected many times. V gene TRBV11-2 combines with J gene TRBJ1-2; possible D gene TRBD1, 6 bases. V was trimmed by 2 bases and J by 5 bases, leaving 24 bases between them. This CDR3 is built from 18 residues. CDR1 and CDR2 (germline): SGHAT, FQNNGV. The chain's CDR3 is CASSLFSLSSQGGYGYTF. CDR3 DNA: TGTGCCAGCAGCTTATTCAGCCTTTCGTCACAGGGCGGGTATGGCTACACCTTC.

The rearrangement uses TRBV28 and TRBJ2-7; 8 bases fit TRBD2. In germline, CDR1 is MDHEN, CDR2 SYDVKM. The J segment lost 4 bases and the V segment lost 5 bases, leaving 10 bases of the junction unmatched. CDR3 length equals 15 residues. CDR3 sequence reads: CASSEPQRGLYEQYF. CDR3 nucleotides: TGTGCCAGCAGTGAACCCCAGCGGGGGTTGTACGAGCAGTACTTC.

This clonotype was found many times. J is TRBJ2-7 and V is TRBV15; TRBD2 matches at 7 bases. From germline, CDR1 is LNHNV and CDR2 YYDKDF (reference sequence). V lost 3 bases to trimming and J lost 2 bases; unmatched junction nucleotides: 7. The CDR3 extends over 15 amino acids. CDR3 bases: TGTGCCACCAGCAGTGCCGGGACTAATGCCTACGAGCAGTACTTC. Translated, it gives CATSSAGTNAYEQYF.

This clonotype has a count of ten or more. V is TRBV7-2 and J is TRBJ2-5, with 7 positions matching TRBD2. There are 14 residues in the CDR3. V was pared by 6 bases and J by 1 base, with 5 bases of the junction left unmatched. Germline lookup yields CDR1 SGHTA and CDR2 FQGNSA. The CDR3 protein is CASSSSGTQETQYF. In DNA form, the CDR3 reads TGTGCCAGCAGTTCTAGCGGCACCCAAGAGACCCAGTACTTC.

The chain is built from TRBV6-5 and TRBJ2-7, with 8 bases lining up with TRBD1. Germline-derived CDR1 and CDR2 are MNHEY and SVGAGI. The CDR3 has 17 amino acids. Trimming cost V 0 bases and J 5 bases; bases outside gene matches: 12. The CDR3 DNA sequence: TGTGCCAGCAGTTACTCGTTTGGGGCAGGGGGCGAGGACGAGCAGTACTTC. It specifies CASSYSFGAGGEDEQYF.

The chain combines TRBV6-2 or TRBV6-3 with TRBJ2-7; D assignment may be TRBD1 or TRBD2 (6 bases each). The CDR3 consists of 18 residues. Germline V gene sequence: CDR1 MNHEY, CDR2 SVGEGT. The V and J ends lost 0 bases and 0 bases respectively, with 18 bases between them. The CDR3 DNA reads as TGTGCCAGCAGTTACTCGTTCCCCGGGGGCGGCCTCTCCTACGAGCAGTACTTC. It codes for CASSYSFPGGGLSYEQYF.